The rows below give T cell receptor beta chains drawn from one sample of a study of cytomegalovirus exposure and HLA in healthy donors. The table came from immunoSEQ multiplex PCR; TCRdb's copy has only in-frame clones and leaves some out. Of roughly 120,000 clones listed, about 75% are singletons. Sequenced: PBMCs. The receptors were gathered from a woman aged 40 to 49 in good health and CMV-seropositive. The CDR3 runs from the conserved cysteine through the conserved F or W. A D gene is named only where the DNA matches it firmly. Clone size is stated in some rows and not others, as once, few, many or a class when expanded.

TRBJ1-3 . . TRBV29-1 CSAGSSGNTIYF TGCAGCGCCGGGAGCTCTGGAAACACCATATATTTT
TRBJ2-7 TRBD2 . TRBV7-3 CASSSPSSGRANRYEQYF TGTGCCAGCAGCTCACCATCTAGCGGGAGGGCCAATAGGTACGAGCAGTACTTC
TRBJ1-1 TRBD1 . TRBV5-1 CASSYLQGTGNTEAFF TGCGCCAGCAGCTACTTACAGGGGACAGGTAACACTGAAGCTTTCTTT
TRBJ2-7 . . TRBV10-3 CAISESLAGEYEQYF TGTGCCATCAGTGAGTCCTTAGCAGGGGAATACGAGCAGTACTTC
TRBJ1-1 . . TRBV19 CASSTGGEHTEAFF TGTGCCAGTAGTACGGGAGGGGAGCACACTGAAGCTTTCTTT
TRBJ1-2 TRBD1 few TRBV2 CASSETGDGYTF TGTGCCAGCAGTGAGACAGGGGATGGCTACACCTTC
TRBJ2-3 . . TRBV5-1 CASSLSQGPDTQYF TGCGCCAGCAGCTTGTCGCAGGGCCCAGATACGCAGTATTTT
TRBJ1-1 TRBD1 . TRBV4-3 CASSQDGTVEAFF TGCGCCAGCAGCCAAGACGGGACAGTCGAAGCTTTCTTT
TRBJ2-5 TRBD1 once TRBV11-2 CASSPQGARETQYF TGTGCCAGCAGCCCACAGGGGGCGCGGGAGACCCAGTACTTC
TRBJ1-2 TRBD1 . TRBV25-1 CASSGDWTGGGYTF TGTGCCAGCAGTGGGGATTGGACAGGAGGAGGCTACACCTTC
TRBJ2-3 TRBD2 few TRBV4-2 CASSQVGGGSSDTQYF TGTGCCAGCAGCCAAGTCGGCGGGGGGAGCTCAGATACGCAGTATTTT
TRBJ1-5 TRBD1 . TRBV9 CASSADTGEQPQHF TGTGCCAGCAGCGCCGATACAGGGGAACAGCCCCAGCATTTT
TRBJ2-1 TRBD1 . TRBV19 CATTGGGYEQFF TGTGCCACCACAGGGGGAGGCTATGAGCAGTTCTTC
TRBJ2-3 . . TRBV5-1 CASCSSTDTQYF TGCGCCAGCTGCTCTAGCACAGATACGCAGTATTTT
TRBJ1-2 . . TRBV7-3 CASSSRDRSYGYTF TGTGCCAGCAGCTCCCGCGACAGGTCCTATGGCTACACCTTC
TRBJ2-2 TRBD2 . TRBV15 CATSRDLLAGESGELFF TGTGCCACCAGCAGAGATCTGCTAGCGGGAGAGTCCGGGGAGCTGTTTTTT
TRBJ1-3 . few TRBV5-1 CASSSHLTGSGNTIYF TGCGCCAGCAGCTCCCACCTGACGGGCTCTGGAAACACCATATATTTT
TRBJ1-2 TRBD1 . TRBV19 CASRPRTGSTSYGYTF TGTGCCAGTAGACCCCGGACAGGCTCCACCTCTTATGGCTACACCTTC
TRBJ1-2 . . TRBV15 CATSRDSLGDTYGYTF TGTGCCACCAGCAGAGATTCCCTAGGGGATACCTATGGCTACACCTTC
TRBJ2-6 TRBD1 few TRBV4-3 CASSQDRAAGANVLTF TGCGCCAGCAGCCAGGACAGGGCGGCTGGGGCCAACGTCCTGACTTTC
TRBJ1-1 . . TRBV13 CASRRGPEAFF TGTGCCAGCAGGCGAGGGCCTGAAGCTTTCTTT
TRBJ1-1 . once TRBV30 CAWSVGGTEAFF TGTGCCTGGAGTGTGGGGGGCACTGAAGCTTTCTTT
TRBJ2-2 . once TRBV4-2 CASSQDYWGPGELFF TGTGCCAGCAGCCAAGATTATTGGGGGCCCGGGGAGCTGTTTTTT
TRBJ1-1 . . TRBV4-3 CASSQGADRAAFF TGCGCCAGCAGCCAAGGGGCAGACCGTGCAGCTTTCTTT
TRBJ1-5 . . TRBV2 CASSRDSGQPQHF TGTGCCAGCAGCAGGGACTCGGGTCAGCCCCAGCATTTT
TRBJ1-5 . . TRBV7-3 CASSGQFQPQHF TGTGCCAGCAGTGGACAGTTCCAGCCCCAGCATTTT
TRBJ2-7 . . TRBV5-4 CASSLARGSSYEQYF TGTGCCAGCAGCTTGGCACGGGGGAGCTCCTACGAGCAGTACTTC